Below are 10 T cell receptor beta chains sequenced from a single sample in a study of Ad26.COV2.S vaccination and SARS-CoV-2 variants. The treatment denotes: some 19 received Ad26.COV2.S at low or high dose, single or two shots; roughly five received placebo; per-sample allocation not given. At day 63 after the first vaccine or placebo injection, samples were drawn. Profiled with immunoSEQ multiplex PCR; TCRdb holds only in-frame clones, not every one. The sample has 350,000 to 400,000 clones; 70% to 90% are singletons. The specimen was peripheral blood, collected in a trial of Ad26.COV2.S vaccine versus placebo. The source is a person aged 18 to 59 who received the Ad26.COV2.S COVID-19 vaccine or a placebo.

This rearrangement joins TRBV4-1 to TRBJ2-5, with 8 bases aligning to TRBD1. J lost 5 bases, V lost 0 bases, and 8 bases had no gene match. The CDR3 contains 16 residues. Looked up from germline, CDR1 is MGHRA and CDR2 is YSYEKL. CDR3 DNA: TGCGCCAGCAGCCAAGAACGCCCGACAGGGGACGAGACCCAGTACTTC. Protein: CASSQERPTGDETQYF.

The chain combines TRBV2 with TRBJ1-5; no reliable D call. V lost 5 bases to trimming and J lost 7 bases, with 18 bases between them. The CDR3 spans 15 residues. Per germline, CDR1 SNHLY and CDR2 FYNNEI. CDR3 region: CASSPPFGSGQPQHF. The CDR3 coding sequence is TGTGCCAGCAGTCCTCCGTTCGGATCGGGACAGCCCCAGCATTTT.

In its sample, this clone was seen once. The CDR3 here is CASSATGGDTGELFF. CDR3 DNA: TGCGCCAGCAGCGCGACAGGGGGCGACACCGGGGAGCTGTTTTTT. The chain employs TRBV5-1 and TRBJ2-2, with 10 bases fitting TRBD1. The V gene's germline CDR1 is SGHRS and CDR2 YFSETQ. The CDR3 has 15 amino acids. Trimming took 4 bases from V and 3 from J; bases not matched to a gene: 3.

The chain joins TRBV7-6 to TRBJ1-4; 9 nucleotides align to TRBD1. In germline, CDR1 is SGHVS, CDR2 FNYEAQ. V was pared by 3 bases and J by 5 bases, with 4 bases of the junction left unmatched. The CDR3 has 15 amino acids. CDR3 coding DNA: TGTGCCAGCAGCTTTAAGGGACAGGGAAATGAAAAACTGTTTTTT. Translating it yields CASSFKGQGNEKLFF.

The chain carries TRBV7-2 and TRBJ2-5, with D possibly matching TRBD2 (6 bases). The CDR3 runs to 15 residues. V lost 0 bases and J lost 0, with 8 bases in between. Germline V gene lookup returns CDR1 SGHTA and CDR2 FQGNSA. CDR3 bases: TGTGCCAGCAGCTTAGCGGGGGGTAACCAAGAGACCCAGTACTTC. Translation: CASSLAGGNQETQYF.

Turning to this clone: The sample contains more than one DNA sequence encoding this CDR3. The chain carries TRBV2 and TRBJ2-5; no definite D call. Germline-derived CDR1 and CDR2 are SNHLY and FYNNEI. The CDR3 is 11 amino acids. V shed 7 bases and J shed 2 bases, with 5 bases lying between them. CDR3 sequence: CASILQETQYF. DNA of the CDR3: TGTGCCAGCATTTTACAAGAGACCCAGTACTTC.

The V and J genes are TRBV6-5 and TRBJ1-6; tentatively, D is TRBD1 (6 bases). V was pared by 10 bases and J by 7 bases, with 11 bases between. CDR1 MNHEY and CDR2 SVGAGI come from the germline V gene. CDR3 length equals 12 residues. Here the CDR3 reads CATRTANSPLHF. Written as DNA, the CDR3 is TGTGCCACCCGGACAGCAAATTCACCCCTCCACTTT.

This clone was seen more than once but under ten times. The chain uses TRBV30 and TRBJ2-7; D call uncertain. This CDR3 region has 13 residues. Germline CDR1 and CDR2: GTSNPN and SVGIG (reference sequence). V was shortened by 1 base and J by 6 bases, with 13 bases between the two germline ends. The CDR3 DNA sequence: TGTGCCTGGAGTGCTATATCGATCCGCGAGCAGTACTTC. It specifies CAWSAISIREQYF.

The chain couples TRBV6-1 to TRBJ2-7; D gene unclear. Germline-derived CDR1 and CDR2 are MNHNS and SASEGT. This CDR3 region has 15 residues. V dropped 2 bases and J dropped 9 bases, with 20 bases sitting between them. CDR3 sequence (DNA): TGTGCCAGCAGTGAAAAGCTCACCGATATACGAGGGCAGTACTTC. Translating gives CASSEKLTDIRGQYF.

The chain is built from TRBV29-1 and TRBJ1-3, with D uncertain. Trimming removed 1 base from V and 2 bases from J, with 9 bases in between. The CDR3 runs 14 residues. The germline CDR1 and CDR2 sequences are SQVTM and ANQGSEA. The CDR3 loop reads CSVEAADTGNTIYF. The CDR3 region has the DNA TGCAGCGTTGAAGCGGCAGATACTGGAAACACCATATATTTT.